Listed below are T cell receptor beta chains from one sample, sequenced in a study of cytomegalovirus exposure and HLA in healthy donors. The protocol was immunoSEQ multiplex PCR, while the TCRdb copy is restricted to in-frame clones and leaves out a portion. The table lists under 150,000 clones, around 81% of them singletons, with about 0.63% in the top ten. Sequencing used PBMCs. The receptors here all came from a young man in good health and CMV-seronegative. The CDR3 runs from the conserved cysteine through the conserved F or W. Each record gives: V gene, clone size, J gene, D gene, CDR3 DNA, CDR3 protein. D genes are given only for firm matches. For some rows the clone size is stated as once, few or many, or as a class when expanded; others skip it.

V gene: TRBV6-5
clone size: NA
J gene: TRBJ2-1
D gene: TRBD2
CDR3 DNA: TGTGCCAGCAGGCTAGCGGGGGGGTTCAACAATGAGCAGTTCTTC
CDR3 protein: CASRLAGGFNNEQFF

V gene: TRBV6-5
clone size: NA
J gene: TRBJ2-5
D gene: NA
CDR3 DNA: TGTGCCAGCACCCCAGGTTCAGGGGGGAGGGAGACCCAGTACTTC
CDR3 protein: CASTPGSGGRETQYF

V gene: TRBV12-1
clone size: NA
J gene: TRBJ2-3
D gene: NA
CDR3 DNA: TGTGCCAGCAGTCTGCAACAACATACTAAGGGAGGAGATACGCAGTATTTT
CDR3 protein: CASSLQQHTKGGDTQYF

V gene: TRBV9
clone size: NA
J gene: TRBJ2-5
D gene: NA
CDR3 DNA: TGTGCCAGCAGCGTAGACAGGAAAATCGAGCAAGAGACCCAGTACTTC
CDR3 protein: CASSVDRKIEQETQYF

V gene: TRBV30
clone size: NA
J gene: TRBJ2-7
D gene: NA
CDR3 DNA: TGTGCCTGGAGTGTACGACAGTATTGGTCCGAGCAGTACTTC
CDR3 protein: CAWSVRQYWSEQYF

V gene: TRBV6-5
clone size: once
J gene: TRBJ1-5
D gene: NA
CDR3 DNA: TGTGCCAGCAGTTCGGTTCAGCCCCAGCATTTT
CDR3 protein: CASSSVQPQHF

V gene: TRBV7-9
clone size: NA
J gene: TRBJ2-1
D gene: NA
CDR3 DNA: TGTGCCAGCAGCCCTCCTACAGGTTCAGCCCAGTTACCGTTCTTC
CDR3 protein: CASSPPTGSAQLPFF

V gene: TRBV7-7
clone size: few
J gene: TRBJ2-7
D gene: TRBD2
CDR3 DNA: TGTGCCAGCAGCCCCGGGCCCCGCGGGCAGGGAGGGCGCTACGAGCAGTACTTC
CDR3 protein: CASSPGPRGQGGRYEQYF

V gene: TRBV2
clone size: once
J gene: TRBJ2-7
D gene: TRBD1
CDR3 DNA: TGTGCCGGACGGGACAGGCTTTACGAGCAGTACTTC
CDR3 protein: CAGRDRLYEQYF

V gene: TRBV5-8
clone size: NA
J gene: TRBJ1-2
D gene: TRBD1
CDR3 DNA: TGTGCCAGCAGCTTGGCAACAGGGGACTATGGCTACACCTTC
CDR3 protein: CASSLATGDYGYTF

V gene: TRBV19
clone size: NA
J gene: TRBJ1-5
D gene: TRBD1
CDR3 DNA: TGTGCCAGTTCAAATACAGGGGGCAATCAGCCCCAGCATTTT
CDR3 protein: CASSNTGGNQPQHF

V gene: TRBV27
clone size: NA
J gene: TRBJ1-5
D gene: TRBD1
CDR3 DNA: TGTGCCAGCAGTACTACAGGGGGCCATCAGCCCCAGCATTTT
CDR3 protein: CASSTTGGHQPQHF